The rows below give T cell receptor beta chains drawn from one sample of a study of Ad26.COV2.S vaccination and SARS-CoV-2 variants. Repertoires were generated with immunoSEQ multiplex PCR, while TCRdb's copy carries only in-frame clones and drops some. The sample yields some 300,000 clones, around four fifths seen once. Here the sequenced sample was peripheral blood, taken in a trial of Ad26.COV2.S vaccine versus placebo. All receptors come from a person aged 18-60 years who received the Ad26.COV2.S COVID-19 vaccine or a placebo. Each CDR3 is given with its conserved first and last residue. The order of the fields is J gene, D gene, clone size, V gene, CDR3 protein, CDR3 DNA. A D gene is named only where the DNA matches it firmly. Clone sizes are given selectively: once, few, many, or a class where the clone is expanded.

J gene: TRBJ2-7
D gene: NA
clone size: NA
V gene: TRBV6-1
CDR3 protein: CASSEWRSISSYEQYF
CDR3 DNA: TGTGCCAGCAGTGAATGGCGCAGCATAAGCTCCTACGAGCAGTACTTC

J gene: TRBJ1-5
D gene: NA
clone size: NA
V gene: TRBV6-5
CDR3 protein: CASSSFQGQPQHF
CDR3 DNA: TGTGCCAGCAGTAGTTTCCAGGGTCAGCCCCAGCATTTT

J gene: TRBJ1-4
D gene: NA
clone size: NA
V gene: TRBV5-4
CDR3 protein: CASSFIQVTNEKLFF
CDR3 DNA: TGTGCCAGCAGCTTCATCCAGGTTACTAATGAAAAACTGTTTTTT

J gene: TRBJ2-7
D gene: NA
clone size: NA
V gene: TRBV29-1
CDR3 protein: CSYRRGYEQYF
CDR3 DNA: TGCAGCTATCGCCGGGGTTACGAGCAGTACTTC

J gene: TRBJ2-2
D gene: NA
clone size: NA
V gene: TRBV4-1
CDR3 protein: CASSHATGGERTGELFF
CDR3 DNA: TGCGCCAGCAGCCATGCTACAGGGGGGGAACGGACCGGGGAGCTGTTTTTT

J gene: TRBJ1-1
D gene: TRBD1
clone size: NA
V gene: TRBV7-8
CDR3 protein: CASSLAIQGGPEAFF
CDR3 DNA: TGTGCCAGCAGCTTAGCTATCCAGGGGGGCCCTGAAGCTTTCTTT

J gene: TRBJ1-2
D gene: NA
clone size: NA
V gene: TRBV5-4
CDR3 protein: CASSLPGKIESTGYTF
CDR3 DNA: TGTGCCAGCAGCTTACCAGGGAAGATCGAGTCCACAGGCTACACCTTC

J gene: TRBJ2-2
D gene: NA
clone size: NA
V gene: TRBV5-1
CDR3 protein: CASSLKSVRRASGELFF
CDR3 DNA: TGCGCCAGCAGCTTGAAATCTGTTCGCAGGGCCTCCGGGGAGCTGTTTTTT

J gene: TRBJ1-2
D gene: TRBD1
clone size: NA
V gene: TRBV4-1
CDR3 protein: CASSQDSPGGYGYTF
CDR3 DNA: TGCGCCAGCAGCCAAGATTCACCAGGGGGCTATGGCTACACCTTC

J gene: TRBJ2-2
D gene: NA
clone size: NA
V gene: TRBV10-3
CDR3 protein: CAISTSAQHTGELFF
CDR3 DNA: TGTGCCATCAGTACCTCCGCACAACACACCGGGGAGCTGTTTTTT

J gene: TRBJ2-5
D gene: TRBD2
clone size: NA
V gene: TRBV3-1/TRBV3-2
CDR3 protein: CASSQSGGRQAQYF
CDR3 DNA: TGTGCCAGCAGCCAATCGGGGGGGCGTCAGGCCCAGTACTTC

J gene: TRBJ2-7
D gene: TRBD2
clone size: NA
V gene: TRBV5-1
CDR3 protein: CASSLGTAGTYEQYF
CDR3 DNA: TGCGCCAGCAGCTTGGGAACAGCGGGGACCTACGAGCAGTACTTC

J gene: TRBJ1-5
D gene: TRBD1
clone size: NA
V gene: TRBV27
CDR3 protein: CASNMLGTGNQPQHF
CDR3 DNA: TGTGCCAGCAATATGCTTGGGACAGGGAATCAGCCCCAGCATTTT

J gene: TRBJ2-1
D gene: NA
clone size: NA
V gene: TRBV2
CDR3 protein: CASSPQSYGGQFF
CDR3 DNA: TGTGCCAGCAGTCCACAATCATACGGCGGGCAGTTCTTC

J gene: TRBJ1-5
D gene: NA
clone size: NA
V gene: TRBV27
CDR3 protein: CASSYNRVTNQPQHF
CDR3 DNA: TGTGCCAGCAGCTACAACAGGGTCACCAATCAGCCCCAGCATTTT

J gene: TRBJ1-1
D gene: NA
clone size: NA
V gene: TRBV9
CDR3 protein: CASSVVFGGANTEAFF
CDR3 DNA: TGTGCCAGCAGCGTGGTATTCGGAGGGGCGAACACTGAAGCTTTCTTT

J gene: TRBJ1-1
D gene: NA
clone size: NA
V gene: TRBV6-5
CDR3 protein: CASSYWAGNTEAFF
CDR3 DNA: TGTGCCAGCAGTTACTGGGCAGGGAACACTGAAGCTTTCTTT

J gene: TRBJ2-5
D gene: NA
clone size: NA
V gene: TRBV20-1
CDR3 protein: CSGRQKETQYF
CDR3 DNA: TGCAGTGGAAGACAGAAAGAGACCCAGTACTTC

J gene: TRBJ1-6
D gene: NA
clone size: NA
V gene: TRBV6-5
CDR3 protein: CASSYSGSPLHF
CDR3 DNA: TGTGCCAGCAGTTACTCGGGGTCACCCCTCCACTTT

J gene: TRBJ2-3
D gene: NA
clone size: NA
V gene: TRBV11-3
CDR3 protein: CASSIGVRDTQYF
CDR3 DNA: TGTGCCAGCAGCATAGGGGTTCGCGATACGCAGTATTTT

J gene: TRBJ1-2
D gene: NA
clone size: NA
V gene: TRBV7-9
CDR3 protein: CASSLELSYTF
CDR3 DNA: TGTGCCAGCAGCTTAGAGCTAAGCTACACCTTC

J gene: TRBJ2-1
D gene: TRBD2
clone size: NA
V gene: TRBV7-8
CDR3 protein: CASSFLGGGDNEQFF
CDR3 DNA: TGTGCCAGCAGCTTCCTTGGTGGGGGGGACAATGAGCAGTTCTTC

J gene: TRBJ2-7
D gene: TRBD2
clone size: NA
V gene: TRBV4-2
CDR3 protein: CASSQKKVASGAEYEQYF
CDR3 DNA: TGTGCCAGCAGCCAAAAAAAGGTGGCTAGCGGGGCAGAATACGAGCAGTACTTC

J gene: TRBJ1-1
D gene: TRBD1
clone size: NA
V gene: TRBV9
CDR3 protein: CASSVNRGSEAFF
CDR3 DNA: TGTGCCAGCAGCGTTAACAGGGGATCTGAAGCTTTCTTT

J gene: TRBJ2-7
D gene: NA
clone size: NA
V gene: TRBV4-1
CDR3 protein: CASSQREMSYEQYF
CDR3 DNA: TGCGCCAGCAGCCAACGAGAAATGAGCTACGAGCAGTACTTC

J gene: TRBJ1-1
D gene: TRBD1
clone size: NA
V gene: TRBV5-1
CDR3 protein: CASSLGKTGGAETEAFF
CDR3 DNA: TGCGCCAGCAGCTTGGGAAAGACAGGGGGGGCAGAGACTGAAGCTTTCTTT

J gene: TRBJ1-5
D gene: NA
clone size: NA
V gene: TRBV27
CDR3 protein: CASRTGGLDQPQHF
CDR3 DNA: TGTGCCAGCCGAACCGGGGGTTTGGATCAGCCCCAGCATTTT

J gene: TRBJ1-1
D gene: NA
clone size: few
V gene: TRBV15
CDR3 protein: CATSRLDRMNTEAFF
CDR3 DNA: TGTGCCACCAGCAGATTAGACAGAATGAACACTGAAGCTTTCTTT

J gene: TRBJ2-2
D gene: TRBD2
clone size: NA
V gene: TRBV6-1
CDR3 protein: CASSGLAGGVNLNTGELFF
CDR3 DNA: TGTGCCAGCAGTGGACTAGCGGGGGGAGTCAATCTAAACACCGGGGAGCTGTTTTTT